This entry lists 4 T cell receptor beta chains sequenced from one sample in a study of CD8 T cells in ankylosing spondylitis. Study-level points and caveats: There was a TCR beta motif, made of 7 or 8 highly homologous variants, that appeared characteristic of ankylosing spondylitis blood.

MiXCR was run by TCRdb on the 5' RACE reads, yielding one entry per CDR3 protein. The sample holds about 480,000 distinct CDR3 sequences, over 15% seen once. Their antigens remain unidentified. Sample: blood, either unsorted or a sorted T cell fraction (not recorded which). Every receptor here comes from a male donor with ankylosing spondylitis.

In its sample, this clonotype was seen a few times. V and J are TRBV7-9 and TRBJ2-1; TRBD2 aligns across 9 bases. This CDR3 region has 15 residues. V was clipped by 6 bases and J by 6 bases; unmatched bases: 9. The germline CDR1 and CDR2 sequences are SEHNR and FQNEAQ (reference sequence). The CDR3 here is CASSPPGTSLNEQFF. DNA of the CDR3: TGTGCCAGCAGTCCCCCCGGGACTAGCCTCAATGAGCAGTTCTTC.

CDR3 sequence reads: CASSPRKLAGGGEQFF. CDR3 in DNA: TGTGCCAGCAGTCCTCGAAAACTAGCGGGAGGGGGTGAGCAGTTCTTC. The rearrangement uses TRBV12-3 or TRBV12-4 and TRBJ2-1; 13 positions match TRBD2. The CDR3 spans 16 residues. The J segment lost 9 bases and the V segment lost 5 bases, leaving 10 bases of the junction unmatched.

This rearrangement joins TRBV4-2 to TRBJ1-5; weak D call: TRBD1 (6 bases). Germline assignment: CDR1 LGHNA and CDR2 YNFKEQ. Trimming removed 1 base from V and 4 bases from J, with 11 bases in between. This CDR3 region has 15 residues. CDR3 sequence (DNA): TGTGCCAGCAGCCAAGTAGGGGGGTTTAATCAGCCCCAGCATTTT. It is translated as CASSQVGGFNQPQHF.

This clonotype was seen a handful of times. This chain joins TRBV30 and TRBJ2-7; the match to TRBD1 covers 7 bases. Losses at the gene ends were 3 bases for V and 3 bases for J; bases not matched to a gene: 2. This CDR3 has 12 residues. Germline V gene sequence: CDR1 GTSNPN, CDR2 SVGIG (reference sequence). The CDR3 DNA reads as TGTGCCTGGAGAGGGGACAGCTACGAGCAGTACTTC. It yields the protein CAWRGDSYEQYF.